In this sample, the clone carrying this TCR beta chain turned up a few times. The antigen remains undetermined. The data were taken from a study of STAT5B mutations in CD4+ large granular lymphocyte leukemia. CDR1 and CDR2 from the germline V gene are MNHNS and SASEGT. V was clipped by 4 bases and J by 2 bases, with 27 bases between them. The CDR3 runs to 20 residues. Study-wide findings and caveats: About 25% of private leukemic clonotypes occurred rarely in other patients' non-leukemic repertoires. Top patient clones used TRBV06 genes more often: 8/27 versus 2/35 in controls. CD4-sorted patient repertoires seemed more clonal than healthy CD4+ repertoires.

Authors' methods: A productive frequency of 2.59 x 10-5 was the lowest detectable. Libraries were prepared by immunoSEQ multiplex PCR; TCRdb keeps only in-frame clonotypes and omits some of them. The DNA gave D and trimming, while V, J and clone size come from that table. The sample yields tens of thousands of clones, about 81% seen once. This receptor was obtained from a human donor in good health. The rearrangement uses TRBV6-1 and TRBJ1-5; TRBD1 is a possible D gene (5 bases). The sequencing input was CD4+ T cells from blood buffy coats. The CDR3 is CASSALRRGGLQGGNQPQHF. The CDR3 bases are TGTGCCAGCAGTGCCCTTAGGCGTGGGGGATTACAAGGTGGCAATCAGCCCCAGCATTTT.